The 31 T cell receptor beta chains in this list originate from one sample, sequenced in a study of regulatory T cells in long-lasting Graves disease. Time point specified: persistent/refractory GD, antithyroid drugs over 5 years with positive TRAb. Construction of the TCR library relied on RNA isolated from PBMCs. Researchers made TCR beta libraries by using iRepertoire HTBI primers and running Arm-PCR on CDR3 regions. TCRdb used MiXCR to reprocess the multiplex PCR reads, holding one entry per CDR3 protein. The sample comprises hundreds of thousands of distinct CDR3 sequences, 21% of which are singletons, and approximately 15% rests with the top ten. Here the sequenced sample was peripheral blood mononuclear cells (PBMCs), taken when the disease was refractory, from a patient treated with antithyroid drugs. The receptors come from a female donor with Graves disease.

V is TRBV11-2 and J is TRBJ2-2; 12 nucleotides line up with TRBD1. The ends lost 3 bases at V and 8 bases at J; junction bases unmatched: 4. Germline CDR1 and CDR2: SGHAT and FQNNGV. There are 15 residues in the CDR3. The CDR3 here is CASSLGQGARGELFF. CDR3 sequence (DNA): TGTGCCAGCAGCTTGGGACAGGGGGCGAGGGGGGAGCTGTTTTTT.

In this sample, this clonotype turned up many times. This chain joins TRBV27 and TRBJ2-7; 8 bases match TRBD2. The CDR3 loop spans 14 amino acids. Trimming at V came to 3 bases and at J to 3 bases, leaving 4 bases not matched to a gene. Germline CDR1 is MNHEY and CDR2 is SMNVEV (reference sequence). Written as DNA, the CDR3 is TGTGCCAGCAGTTTCGGGACTAGTAACTACGAGCAGTACTTC. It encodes CASSFGTSNYEQYF.

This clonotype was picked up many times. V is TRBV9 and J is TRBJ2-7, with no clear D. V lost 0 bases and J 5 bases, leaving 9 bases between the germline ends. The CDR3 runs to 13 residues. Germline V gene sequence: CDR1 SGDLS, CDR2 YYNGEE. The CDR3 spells CASSVEESHEQYF. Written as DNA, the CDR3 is TGTGCCAGCAGCGTAGAGGAGAGCCACGAGCAGTACTTC.

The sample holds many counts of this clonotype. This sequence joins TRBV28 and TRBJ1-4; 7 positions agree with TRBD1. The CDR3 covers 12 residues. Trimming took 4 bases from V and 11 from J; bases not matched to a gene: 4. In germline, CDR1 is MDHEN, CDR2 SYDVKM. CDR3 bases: TGTGCCAGCAGTTACCCAGGGGGGAAACTGTTTTTT. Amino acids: CASSYPGGKLFF.

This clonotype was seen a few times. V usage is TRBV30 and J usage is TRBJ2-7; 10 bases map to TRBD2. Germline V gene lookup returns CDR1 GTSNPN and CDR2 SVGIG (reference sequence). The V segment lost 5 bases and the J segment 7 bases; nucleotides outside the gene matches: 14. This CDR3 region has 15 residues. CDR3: CAWQPYLAGEGEQYF. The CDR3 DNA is TGTGCCTGGCAACCCTATCTAGCGGGAGAGGGAGAGCAGTACTTC.

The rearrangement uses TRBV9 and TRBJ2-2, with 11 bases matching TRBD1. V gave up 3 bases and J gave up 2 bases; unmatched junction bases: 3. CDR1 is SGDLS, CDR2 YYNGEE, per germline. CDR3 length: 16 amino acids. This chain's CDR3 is CASSARTGGNTGELFF. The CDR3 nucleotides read TGTGCCAGCAGCGCCCGGACAGGGGGCAACACCGGGGAGCTGTTTTTT.

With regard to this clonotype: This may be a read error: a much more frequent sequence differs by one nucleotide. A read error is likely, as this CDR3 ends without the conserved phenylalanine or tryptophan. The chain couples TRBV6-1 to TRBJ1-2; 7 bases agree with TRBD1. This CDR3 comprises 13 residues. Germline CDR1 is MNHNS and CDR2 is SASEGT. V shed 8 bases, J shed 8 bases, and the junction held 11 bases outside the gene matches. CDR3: CASALEGAGGYTS. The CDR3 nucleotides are TGTGCCAGCGCCCTGGAGGGGGCGGGGGGCTACACCTCC.

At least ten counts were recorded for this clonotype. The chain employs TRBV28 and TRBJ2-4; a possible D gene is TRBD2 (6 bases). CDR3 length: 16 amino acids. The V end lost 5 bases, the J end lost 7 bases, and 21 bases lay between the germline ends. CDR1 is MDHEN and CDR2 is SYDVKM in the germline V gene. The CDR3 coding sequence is TGTGCCAGCAGTACGCGGGACTCAAGGGAGTGGAACATTCAGTACTTC. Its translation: CASSTRDSREWNIQYF. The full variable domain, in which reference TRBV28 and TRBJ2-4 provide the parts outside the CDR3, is DVKVTQSSRYLVKRTGEKVFLECVQDMDHENMFWYRQDPGLGLRLIYFSYDVKMKEKGDIPEGYSVSREKKERFSLILESASTNQTSMYLCASSTRDSREWNIQYFGAGTRLSVL.

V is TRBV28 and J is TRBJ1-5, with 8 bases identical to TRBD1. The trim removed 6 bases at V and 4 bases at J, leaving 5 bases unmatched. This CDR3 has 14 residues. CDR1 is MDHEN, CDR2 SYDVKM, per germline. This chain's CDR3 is CASREGTGNQPQHF. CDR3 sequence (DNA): TGTGCCAGCAGAGAGGGGACAGGAAATCAGCCCCAGCATTTT.

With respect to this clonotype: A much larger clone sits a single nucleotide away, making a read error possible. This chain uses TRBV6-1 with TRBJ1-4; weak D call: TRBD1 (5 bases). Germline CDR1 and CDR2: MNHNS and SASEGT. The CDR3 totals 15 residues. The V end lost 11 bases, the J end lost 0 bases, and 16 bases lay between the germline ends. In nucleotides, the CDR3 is TGTGCCTCCCGACAAGGGACTTCAACTAATGAAAAACTGTTTTTT. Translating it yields CASRQGTSTNEKLFF.

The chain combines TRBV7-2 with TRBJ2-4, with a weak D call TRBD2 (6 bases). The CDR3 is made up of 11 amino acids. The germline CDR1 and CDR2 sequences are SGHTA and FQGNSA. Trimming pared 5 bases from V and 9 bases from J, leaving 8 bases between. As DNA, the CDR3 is TGTGCCAGCAGCCTGGGGGGCATTCAGTACTTC. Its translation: CASSLGGIQYF.

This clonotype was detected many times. The CDR3 loop is CASRIHWRSGANVLTF. CDR3 in DNA: TGTGCCAGTAGGATCCATTGGCGCTCTGGGGCCAACGTCCTGACTTTC. The chain combines TRBV19 with TRBJ2-6; D gene unclear. The germline V gene encodes CDR1 LNHDA and CDR2 SQIVND (reference sequence). The V end lost 6 bases, the J end lost 0 bases, and 12 bases lay between the germline ends. This CDR3 spans 16 amino acids.

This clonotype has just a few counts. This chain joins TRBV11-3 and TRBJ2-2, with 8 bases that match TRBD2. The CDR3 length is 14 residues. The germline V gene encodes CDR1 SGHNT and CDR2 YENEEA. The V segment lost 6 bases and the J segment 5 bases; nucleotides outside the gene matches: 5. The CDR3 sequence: CASRSGTRTGELFF. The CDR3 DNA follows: TGTGCCAGCAGATCCGGGACTAGAACCGGGGAGCTGTTTTTT.

CDR3 coding DNA: TGTGCCAGCAGCTTAGTTTCGGGGACTGGGGCCAACGTCCTGACTTTC. As protein: CASSLVSGTGANVLTF. V gene TRBV7-8 combines with J gene TRBJ2-6; D may be TRBD2 (5 bases). There are 16 residues in the CDR3. The germline V gene has CDR1 SGHVS and CDR2 FQNEAQ. V lost 1 base and J lost 2, with 9 bases in between.

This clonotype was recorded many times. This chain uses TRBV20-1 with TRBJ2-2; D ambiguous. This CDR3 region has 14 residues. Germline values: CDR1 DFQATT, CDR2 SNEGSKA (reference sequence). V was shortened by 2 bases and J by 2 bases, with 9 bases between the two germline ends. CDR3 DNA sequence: TGCAGTGCTAGACCGCACCTCAACACCGGGGAGCTGTTTTTT. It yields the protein CSARPHLNTGELFF.

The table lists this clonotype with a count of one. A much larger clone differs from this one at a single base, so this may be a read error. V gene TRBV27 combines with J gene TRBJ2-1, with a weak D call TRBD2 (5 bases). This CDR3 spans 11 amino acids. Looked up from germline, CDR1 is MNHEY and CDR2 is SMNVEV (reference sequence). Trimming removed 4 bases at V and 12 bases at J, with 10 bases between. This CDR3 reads CASSWETSQFF. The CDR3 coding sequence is TGTGCCAGCAGTTGGGAGACATCGCAGTTCTTC.

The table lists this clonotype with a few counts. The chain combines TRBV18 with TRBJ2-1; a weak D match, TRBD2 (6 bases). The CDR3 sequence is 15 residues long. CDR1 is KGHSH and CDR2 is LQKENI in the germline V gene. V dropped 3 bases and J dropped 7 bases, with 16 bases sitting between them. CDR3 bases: TGTGCCAGCTCACCTTTTCCACCGGGGGTGAATGAGCAGTTCTTC. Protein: CASSPFPPGVNEQFF.

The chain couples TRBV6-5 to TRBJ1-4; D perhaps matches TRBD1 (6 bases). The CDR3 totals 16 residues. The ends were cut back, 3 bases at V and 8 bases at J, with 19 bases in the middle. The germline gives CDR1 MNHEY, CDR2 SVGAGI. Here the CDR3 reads CASSYWSGTTGEKLFF. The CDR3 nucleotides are TGTGCCAGCAGTTATTGGTCCGGGACAACGGGGGAAAAACTGTTTTTT.

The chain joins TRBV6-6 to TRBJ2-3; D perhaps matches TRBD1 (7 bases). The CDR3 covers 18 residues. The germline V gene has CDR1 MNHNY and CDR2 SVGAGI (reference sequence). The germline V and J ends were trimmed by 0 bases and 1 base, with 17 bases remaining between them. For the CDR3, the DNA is TGTGCCAGCAGTTACTCGGGACTGACAGGGACCGGCACAGATACGCAGTATTTT. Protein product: CASSYSGLTGTGTDTQYF.

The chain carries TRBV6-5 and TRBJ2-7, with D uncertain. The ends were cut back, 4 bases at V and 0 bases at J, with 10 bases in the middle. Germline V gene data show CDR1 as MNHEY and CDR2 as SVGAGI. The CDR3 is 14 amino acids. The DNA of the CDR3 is TGTGCCAGCAGTTTCGAAAGAGGCTCCTACGAGCAGTACTTC. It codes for CASSFERGSYEQYF.

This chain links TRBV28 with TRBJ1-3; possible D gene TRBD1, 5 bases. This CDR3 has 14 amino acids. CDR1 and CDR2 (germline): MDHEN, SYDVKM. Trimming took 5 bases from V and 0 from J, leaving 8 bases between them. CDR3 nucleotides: TGTGCCAGCAGTGGGGCCAGCTCTGGAAACACCATATATTTT. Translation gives CASSGASSGNTIYF. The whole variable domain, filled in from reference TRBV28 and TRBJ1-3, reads DVKVTQSSRYLVKRTGEKVFLECVQDMDHENMFWYRQDPGLGLRLIYFSYDVKMKEKGDIPEGYSVSREKKERFSLILESASTNQTSMYLCASSGASSGNTIYFGEGSWLTVV.

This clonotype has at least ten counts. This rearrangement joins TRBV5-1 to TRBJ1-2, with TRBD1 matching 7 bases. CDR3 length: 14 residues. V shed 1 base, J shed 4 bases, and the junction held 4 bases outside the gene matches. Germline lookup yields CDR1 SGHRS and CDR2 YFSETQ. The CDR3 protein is CASSLTGDTYGYTF. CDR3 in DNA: TGCGCCAGCAGCTTGACAGGGGATACCTATGGCTACACCTTC.

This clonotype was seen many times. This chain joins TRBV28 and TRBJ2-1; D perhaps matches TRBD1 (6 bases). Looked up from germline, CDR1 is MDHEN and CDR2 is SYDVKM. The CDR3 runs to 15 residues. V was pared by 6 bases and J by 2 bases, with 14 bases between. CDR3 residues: CASSPRGTTYNEQFF. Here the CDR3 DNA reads TGTGCCAGCAGCCCAAGGGGGACAACCTACAATGAGCAGTTCTTC.

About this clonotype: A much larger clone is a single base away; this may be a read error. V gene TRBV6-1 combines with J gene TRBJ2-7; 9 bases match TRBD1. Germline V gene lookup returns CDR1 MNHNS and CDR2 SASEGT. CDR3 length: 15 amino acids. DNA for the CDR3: TGTGCCGGCAGTATAAGGACAGGGGTCACCTACGAGCAGTACTTC. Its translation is CAGSIRTGVTYEQYF.

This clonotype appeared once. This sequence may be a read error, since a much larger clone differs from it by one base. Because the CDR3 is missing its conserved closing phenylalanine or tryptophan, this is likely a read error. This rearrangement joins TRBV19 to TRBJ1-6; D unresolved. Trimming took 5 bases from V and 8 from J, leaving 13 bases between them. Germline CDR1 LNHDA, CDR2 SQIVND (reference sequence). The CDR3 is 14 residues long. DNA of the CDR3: TGTGCCAGTAGTCCGACGATGGGTGATTCACCCCTCCACATT. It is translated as CASSPTMGDSPLHI.

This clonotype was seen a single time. CDR3 nucleotide sequence: TGCAGCGTTGGTTTGGGAGTTGCTAGCACAGATACGCAGTATTTT. It encodes CSVGLGVASTDTQYF. The chain carries TRBV29-1 and TRBJ2-3, with D tentatively TRBD2 (5 bases). Trimming pared 4 bases from V and 0 bases from J, leaving 14 bases between. Germline CDR1 and CDR2: SQVTM and ANQGSEA. CDR3 length: 15 amino acids.

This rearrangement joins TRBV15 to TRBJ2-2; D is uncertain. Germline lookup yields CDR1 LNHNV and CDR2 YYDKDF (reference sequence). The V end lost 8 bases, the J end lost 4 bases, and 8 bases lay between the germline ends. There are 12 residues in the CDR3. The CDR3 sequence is CATSGSTGELFF. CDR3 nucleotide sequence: TGTGCCACCTCCGGATCCACCGGGGAGCTGTTTTTT.

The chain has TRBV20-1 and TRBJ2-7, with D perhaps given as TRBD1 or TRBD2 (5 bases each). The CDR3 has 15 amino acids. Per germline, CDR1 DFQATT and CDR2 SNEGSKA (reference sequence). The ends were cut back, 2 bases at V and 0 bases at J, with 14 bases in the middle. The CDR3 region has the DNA TGCAGTGCTAGACTCTCCGGGACGCCCTCCTACGAGCAGTACTTC. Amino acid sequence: CSARLSGTPSYEQYF.

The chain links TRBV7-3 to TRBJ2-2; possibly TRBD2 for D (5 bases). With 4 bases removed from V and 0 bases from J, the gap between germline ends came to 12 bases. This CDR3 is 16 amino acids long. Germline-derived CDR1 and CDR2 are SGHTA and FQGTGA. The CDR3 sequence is CASSSQKAANTGELFF. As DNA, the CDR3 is TGTGCCAGCAGCTCCCAAAAAGCGGCGAACACCGGGGAGCTGTTTTTT.

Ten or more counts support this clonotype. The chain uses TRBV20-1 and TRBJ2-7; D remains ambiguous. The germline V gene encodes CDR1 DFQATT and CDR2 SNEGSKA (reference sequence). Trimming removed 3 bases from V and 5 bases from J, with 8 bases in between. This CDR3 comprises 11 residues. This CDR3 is CSASGPNEQYF. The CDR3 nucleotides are TGCAGTGCTAGCGGGCCCAACGAGCAGTACTTC.

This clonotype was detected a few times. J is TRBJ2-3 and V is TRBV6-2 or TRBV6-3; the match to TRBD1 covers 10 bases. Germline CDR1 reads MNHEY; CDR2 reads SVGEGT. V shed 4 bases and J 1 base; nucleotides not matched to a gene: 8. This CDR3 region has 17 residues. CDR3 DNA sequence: TGTGCCAGCAGTTCACCCGGGACAGGGGTCCGCACAGATACGCAGTATTTT. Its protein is CASSSPGTGVRTDTQYF.